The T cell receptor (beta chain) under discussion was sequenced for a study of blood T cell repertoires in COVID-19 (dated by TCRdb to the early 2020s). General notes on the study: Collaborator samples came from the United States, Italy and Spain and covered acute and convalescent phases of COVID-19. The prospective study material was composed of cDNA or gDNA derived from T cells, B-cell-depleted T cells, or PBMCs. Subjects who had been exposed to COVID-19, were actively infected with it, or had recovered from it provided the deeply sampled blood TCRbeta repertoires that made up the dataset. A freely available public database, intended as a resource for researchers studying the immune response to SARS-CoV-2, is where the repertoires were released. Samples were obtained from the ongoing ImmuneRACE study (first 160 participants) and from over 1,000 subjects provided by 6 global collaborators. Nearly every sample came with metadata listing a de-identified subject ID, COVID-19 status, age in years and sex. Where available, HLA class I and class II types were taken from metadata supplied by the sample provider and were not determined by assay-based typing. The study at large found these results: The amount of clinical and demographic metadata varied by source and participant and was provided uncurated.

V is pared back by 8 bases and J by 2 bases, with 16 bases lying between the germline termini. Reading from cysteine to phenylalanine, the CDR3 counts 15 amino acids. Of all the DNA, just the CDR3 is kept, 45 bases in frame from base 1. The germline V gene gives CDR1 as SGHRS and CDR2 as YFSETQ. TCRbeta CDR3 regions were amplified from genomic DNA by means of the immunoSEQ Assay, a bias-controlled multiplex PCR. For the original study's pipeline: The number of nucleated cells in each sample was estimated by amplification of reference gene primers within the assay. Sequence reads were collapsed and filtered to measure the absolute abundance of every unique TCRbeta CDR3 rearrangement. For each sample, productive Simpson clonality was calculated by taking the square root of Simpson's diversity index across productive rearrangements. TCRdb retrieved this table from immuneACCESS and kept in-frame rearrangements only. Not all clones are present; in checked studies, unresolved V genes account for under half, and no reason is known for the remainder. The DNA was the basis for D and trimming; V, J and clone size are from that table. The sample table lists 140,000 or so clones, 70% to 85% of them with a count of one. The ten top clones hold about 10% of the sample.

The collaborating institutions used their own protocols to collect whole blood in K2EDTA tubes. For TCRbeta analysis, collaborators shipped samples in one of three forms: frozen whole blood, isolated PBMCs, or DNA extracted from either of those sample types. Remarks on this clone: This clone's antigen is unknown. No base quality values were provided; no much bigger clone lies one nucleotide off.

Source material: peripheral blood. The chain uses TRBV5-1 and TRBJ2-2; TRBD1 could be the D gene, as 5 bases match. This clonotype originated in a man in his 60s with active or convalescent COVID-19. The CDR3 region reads CASTEMGLNTGELFF. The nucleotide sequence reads TGCGCCAGTACTGAAATGGGGCTTAACACCGGGGAGCTGTTTTTT.